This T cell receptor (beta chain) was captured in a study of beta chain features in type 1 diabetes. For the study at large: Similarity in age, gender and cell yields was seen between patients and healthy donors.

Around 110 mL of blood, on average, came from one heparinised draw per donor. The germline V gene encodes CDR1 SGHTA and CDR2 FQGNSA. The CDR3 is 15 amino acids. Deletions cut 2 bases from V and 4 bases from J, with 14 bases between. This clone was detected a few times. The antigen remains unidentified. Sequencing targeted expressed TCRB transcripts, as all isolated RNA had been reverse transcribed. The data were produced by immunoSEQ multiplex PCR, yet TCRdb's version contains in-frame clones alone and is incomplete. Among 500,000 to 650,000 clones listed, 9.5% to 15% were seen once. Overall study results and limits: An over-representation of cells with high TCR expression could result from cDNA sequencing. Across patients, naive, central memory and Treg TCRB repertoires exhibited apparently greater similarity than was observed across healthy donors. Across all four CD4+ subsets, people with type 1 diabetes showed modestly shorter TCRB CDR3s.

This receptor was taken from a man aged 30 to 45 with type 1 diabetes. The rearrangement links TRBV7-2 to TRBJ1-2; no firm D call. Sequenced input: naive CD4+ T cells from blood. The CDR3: CASSLPSGRLYGYTF. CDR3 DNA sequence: TGTGCCAGCAGCTTACCCTCAGGTCGACTCTATGGCTACACCTTC.